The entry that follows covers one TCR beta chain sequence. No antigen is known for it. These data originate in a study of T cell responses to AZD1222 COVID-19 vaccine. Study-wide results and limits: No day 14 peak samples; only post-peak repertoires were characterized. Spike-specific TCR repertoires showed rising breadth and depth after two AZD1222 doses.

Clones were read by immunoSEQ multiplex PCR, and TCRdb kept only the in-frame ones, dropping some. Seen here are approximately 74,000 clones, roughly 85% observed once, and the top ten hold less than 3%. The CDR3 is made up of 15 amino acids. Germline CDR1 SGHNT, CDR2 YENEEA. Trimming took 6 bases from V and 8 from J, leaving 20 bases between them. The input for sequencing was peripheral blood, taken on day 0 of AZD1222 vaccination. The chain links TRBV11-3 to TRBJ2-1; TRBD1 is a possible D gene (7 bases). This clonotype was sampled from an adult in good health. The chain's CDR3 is CASSRAGGNSDEQFF. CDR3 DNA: TGTGCCAGCAGTCGAGCAGGGGGGAATAGTGATGAGCAGTTCTTC.